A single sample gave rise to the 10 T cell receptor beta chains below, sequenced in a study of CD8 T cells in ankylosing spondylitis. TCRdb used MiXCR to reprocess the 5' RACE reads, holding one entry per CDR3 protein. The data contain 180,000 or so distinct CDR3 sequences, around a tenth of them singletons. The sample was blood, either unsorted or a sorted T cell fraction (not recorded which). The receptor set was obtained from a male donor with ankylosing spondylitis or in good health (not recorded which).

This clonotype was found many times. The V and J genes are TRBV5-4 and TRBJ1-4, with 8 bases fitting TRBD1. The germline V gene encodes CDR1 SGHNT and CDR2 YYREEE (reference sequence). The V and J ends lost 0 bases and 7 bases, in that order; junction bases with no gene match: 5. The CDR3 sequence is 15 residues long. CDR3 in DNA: TGTGCCAGCAGCTTGGATCAGGGGGCGGGTGAAAAACTGTTTTTT. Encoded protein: CASSLDQGAGEKLFF.

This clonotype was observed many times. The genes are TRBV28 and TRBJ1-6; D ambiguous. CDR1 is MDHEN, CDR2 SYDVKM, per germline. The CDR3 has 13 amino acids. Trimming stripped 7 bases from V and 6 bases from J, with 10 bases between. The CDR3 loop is CASKETANSPLHF. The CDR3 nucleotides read TGTGCCAGCAAGGAGACGGCTAATTCACCCCTCCACTTT.

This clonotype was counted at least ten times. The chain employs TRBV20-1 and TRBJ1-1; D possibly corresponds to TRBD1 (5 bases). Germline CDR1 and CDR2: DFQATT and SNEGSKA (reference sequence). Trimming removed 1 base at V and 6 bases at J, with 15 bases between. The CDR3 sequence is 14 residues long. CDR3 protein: CSARGGHHQSEAFF. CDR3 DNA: TGCAGTGCTAGAGGCGGACACCACCAGTCTGAAGCTTTCTTT.

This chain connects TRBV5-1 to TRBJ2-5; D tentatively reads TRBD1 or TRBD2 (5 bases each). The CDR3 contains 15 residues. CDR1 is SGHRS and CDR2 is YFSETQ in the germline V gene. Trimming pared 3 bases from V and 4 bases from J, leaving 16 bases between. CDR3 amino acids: CASSSDSPGRETQYF. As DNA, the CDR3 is TGCGCCAGCAGCTCGGACTCTCCAGGGCGAGAGACCCAGTACTTC. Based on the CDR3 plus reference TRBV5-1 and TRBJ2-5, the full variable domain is KAGVTQTPRYLIKTRGQQVTLSCSPISGHRSVSWYQQTPGQGLQFLFEYFSETQRNKGNFPGRFSGRQFSNSRSEMNVSTLELGDSALYLCASSSDSPGRETQYFGPGTRLLVL.

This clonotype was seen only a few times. The CDR3 DNA is TGTGCCAGCAGCGTTGCCGTCAATGAGCAGTTCTTC. This translates into CASSVAVNEQFF. The rearrangement joins TRBV7-6 to TRBJ2-1; D is uncertain. Germline CDR1 and CDR2: SGHVS and FNYEAQ. V dropped 5 bases and J dropped 6 bases, with 8 bases sitting between them. This CDR3 spans 12 amino acids.

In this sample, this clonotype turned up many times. CDR3 sequence reads: CASSLETPQETQYF. The DNA of the CDR3 is TGCGCCAGCAGCTTGGAGACCCCTCAAGAGACCCAGTACTTC. This chain links TRBV5-1 with TRBJ2-5; D not certain. This CDR3 has 14 residues. CDR1 and CDR2 from the germline V gene are SGHRS and YFSETQ. Deletions cut 0 bases from V and 2 bases from J, with 8 bases between.

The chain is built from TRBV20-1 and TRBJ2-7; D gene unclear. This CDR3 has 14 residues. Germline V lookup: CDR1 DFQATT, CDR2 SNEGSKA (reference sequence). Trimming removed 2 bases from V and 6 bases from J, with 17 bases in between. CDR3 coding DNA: TGCAGTGCTAGAAGCCCCAGGATTGTGAGCGAGCAGTACTTC. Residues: CSARSPRIVSEQYF.

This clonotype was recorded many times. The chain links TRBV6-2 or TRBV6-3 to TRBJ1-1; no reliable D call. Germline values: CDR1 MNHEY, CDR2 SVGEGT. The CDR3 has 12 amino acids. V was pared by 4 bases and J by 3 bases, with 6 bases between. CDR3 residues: CASSLGYTEAFF. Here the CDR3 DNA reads TGTGCCAGCAGTTTGGGGTACACTGAAGCTTTCTTT.

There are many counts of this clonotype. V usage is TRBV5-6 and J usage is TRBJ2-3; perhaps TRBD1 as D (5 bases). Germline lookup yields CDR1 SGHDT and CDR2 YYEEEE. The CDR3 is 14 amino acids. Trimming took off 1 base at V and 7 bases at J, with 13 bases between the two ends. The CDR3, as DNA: TGTGCCAGCAGCTTGTCCAGGGTTGTGAATACGCAGTATTTT. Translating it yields CASSLSRVVNTQYF. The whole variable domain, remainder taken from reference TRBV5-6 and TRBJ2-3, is DAGVTQSPTHLIKTRGQQVTLRCSPKSGHDTVSWYQQALGQGPQFIFQYYEEEERQRGNFPDRFSGHQFPNYSSELNVNALLLGDSALYLCASSLSRVVNTQYFGPGTRLTVL.

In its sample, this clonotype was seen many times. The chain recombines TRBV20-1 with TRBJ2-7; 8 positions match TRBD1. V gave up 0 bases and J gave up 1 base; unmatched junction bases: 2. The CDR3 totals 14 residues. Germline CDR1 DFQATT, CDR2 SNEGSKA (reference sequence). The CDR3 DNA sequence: TGCAGTGCTAGAGAAGGACAGGGATCCTACGAGCAGTACTTC. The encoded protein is CSAREGQGSYEQYF.